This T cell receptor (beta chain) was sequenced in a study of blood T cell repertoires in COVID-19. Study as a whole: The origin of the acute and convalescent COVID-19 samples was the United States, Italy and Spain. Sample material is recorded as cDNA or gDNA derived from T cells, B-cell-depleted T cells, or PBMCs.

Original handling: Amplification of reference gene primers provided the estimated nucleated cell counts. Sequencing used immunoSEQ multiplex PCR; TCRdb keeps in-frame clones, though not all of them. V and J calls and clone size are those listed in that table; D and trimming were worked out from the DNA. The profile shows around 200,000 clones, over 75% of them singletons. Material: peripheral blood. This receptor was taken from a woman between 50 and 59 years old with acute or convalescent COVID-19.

The CDR3 region is CASSGQEDEKLFF. CDR3 nucleotides: TGTGCCAGTTCGGGACAGGAGGATGAAAAACTGTTTTTT. The chain has TRBV6-6 and TRBJ1-4; 8 bases match TRBD1. The CDR3 loop spans 13 amino acids. Per germline, CDR1 MNHNY and CDR2 SVGAGI (reference sequence). With 9 bases clipped from V and 6 bases from J, the junction kept 6 bases outside the gene matches.